The clone carrying this T cell receptor beta chain was counted only a few times. The antigen is not known. Staining for CD45RO/CCR7/CD25/CD127/CD95/CD27 allowed sorting of CD4+ naive, central memory, regulatory and stem cell-like memory cells. Purity exceeded 98% in all sorted populations. These data come from a study of beta chain features in type 1 diabetes. J gave up 3 bases and V 11 bases, and 11 bases lay outside the gene matches. From germline, CDR1 is KGHSH and CDR2 LQKENI. This CDR3 comprises 15 residues. Study-wide findings and caveats: Across all four CD4+ subsets, people with type 1 diabetes showed modestly shorter TCRB CDR3s.

Expressed TCRB transcripts were sequenced, since all the RNA that had been isolated was reverse transcribed. Sequenced by immunoSEQ multiplex PCR; TCRdb stores in-frame clones only, minus some. The profile shows about 620,000 clones, around a sixth of them singletons. This receptor was identified in a man aged 18 to 29 in good health. This chain uses TRBV18 with TRBJ2-2; 8 bases map to TRBD2. Sequenced sample: naive CD4+ T cells from blood. The CDR3 region has the DNA TGTGCCTTCCTCACGGGAGGGCCCGACACCGGGGAGCTGTTTTTT. This sequence encodes CAFLTGGPDTGELFF.